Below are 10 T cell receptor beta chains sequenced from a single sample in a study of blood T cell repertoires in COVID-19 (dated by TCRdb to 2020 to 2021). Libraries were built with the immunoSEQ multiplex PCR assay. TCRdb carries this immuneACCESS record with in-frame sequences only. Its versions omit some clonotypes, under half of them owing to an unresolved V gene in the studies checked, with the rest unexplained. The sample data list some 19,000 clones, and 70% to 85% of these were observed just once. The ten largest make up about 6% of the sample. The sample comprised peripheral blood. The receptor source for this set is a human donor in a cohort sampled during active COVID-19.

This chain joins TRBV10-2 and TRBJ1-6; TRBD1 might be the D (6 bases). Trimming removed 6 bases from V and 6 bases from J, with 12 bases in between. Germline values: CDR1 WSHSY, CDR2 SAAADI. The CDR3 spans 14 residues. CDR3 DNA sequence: TGCGCCAGCAGGGCGGCAGGGGTTAATTCACCCCTCCACTTT. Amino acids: CASRAAGVNSPLHF.

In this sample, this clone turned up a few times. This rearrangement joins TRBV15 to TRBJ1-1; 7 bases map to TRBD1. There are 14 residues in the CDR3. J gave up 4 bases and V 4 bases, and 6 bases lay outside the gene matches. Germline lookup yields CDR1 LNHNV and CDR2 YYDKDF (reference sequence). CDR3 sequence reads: CATSNDRVGTEAFF. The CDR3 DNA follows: TGTGCCACCAGCAATGACAGGGTTGGCACTGAAGCTTTCTTT.

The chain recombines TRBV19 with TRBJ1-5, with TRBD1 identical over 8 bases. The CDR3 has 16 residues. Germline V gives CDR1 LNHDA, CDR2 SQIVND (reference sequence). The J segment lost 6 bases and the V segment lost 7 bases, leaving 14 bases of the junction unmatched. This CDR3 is CASTLTGQGRGQPQHF. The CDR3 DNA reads TGTGCCAGTACCCTAACCGGACAGGGTCGGGGTCAGCCCCAGCATTTT. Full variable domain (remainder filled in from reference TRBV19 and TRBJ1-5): DGGITQSPKYLFRKEGQNVTLSCEQNLNHDAMYWYRQDPGQGLRLIYYSQIVNDFQKGDIAEGYSVSREKKESFPLTVTSAQKNPTAFYLCASTLTGQGRGQPQHFGDGTRLSIL.

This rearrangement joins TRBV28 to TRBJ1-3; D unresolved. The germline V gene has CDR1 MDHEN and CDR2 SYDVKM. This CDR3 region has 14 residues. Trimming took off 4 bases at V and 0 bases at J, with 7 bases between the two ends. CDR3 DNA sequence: TGTGCCAGCAGTTCCCCGAGCTCTGGAAACACCATATATTTT. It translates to CASSSPSSGNTIYF.

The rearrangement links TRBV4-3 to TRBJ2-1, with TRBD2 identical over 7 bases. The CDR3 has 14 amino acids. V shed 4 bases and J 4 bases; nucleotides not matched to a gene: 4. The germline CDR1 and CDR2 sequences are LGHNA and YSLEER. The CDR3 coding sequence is TGCGCCAGCAGCCCGGGGGGAGTGTACAATGAGCAGTTCTTC. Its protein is CASSPGGVYNEQFF.

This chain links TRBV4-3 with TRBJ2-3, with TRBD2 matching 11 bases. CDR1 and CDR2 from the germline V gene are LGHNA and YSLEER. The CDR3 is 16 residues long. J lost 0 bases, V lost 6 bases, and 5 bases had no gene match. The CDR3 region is CASSLAGGKSTDTQYF. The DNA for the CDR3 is TGCGCCAGCAGTCTAGCGGGAGGCAAGAGCACAGATACGCAGTATTTT.

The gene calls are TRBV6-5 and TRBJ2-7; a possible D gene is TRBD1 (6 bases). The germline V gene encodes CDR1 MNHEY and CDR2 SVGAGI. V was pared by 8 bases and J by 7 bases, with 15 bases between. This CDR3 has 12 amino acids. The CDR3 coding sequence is TGTGCCAGCGGGGACAACCTCGTAGAGCAGTACTTC. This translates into CASGDNLVEQYF.

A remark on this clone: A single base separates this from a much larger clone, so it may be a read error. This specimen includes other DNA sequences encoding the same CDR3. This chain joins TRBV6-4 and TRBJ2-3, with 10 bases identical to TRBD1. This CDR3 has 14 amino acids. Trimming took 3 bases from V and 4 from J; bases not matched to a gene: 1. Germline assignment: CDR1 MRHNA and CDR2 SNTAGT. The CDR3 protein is CASSEGQGADTQYF. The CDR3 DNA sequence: TGTGCCAGCAGTGAAGGACAGGGGGCAGATACGCAGTATTTT.

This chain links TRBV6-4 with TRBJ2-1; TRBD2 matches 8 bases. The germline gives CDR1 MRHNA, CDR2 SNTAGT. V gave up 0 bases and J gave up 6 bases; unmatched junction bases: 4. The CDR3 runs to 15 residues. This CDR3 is CASSDSLAGPNEQFF. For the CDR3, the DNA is TGTGCCAGCAGTGACTCATTAGCGGGACCCAATGAGCAGTTCTTC.

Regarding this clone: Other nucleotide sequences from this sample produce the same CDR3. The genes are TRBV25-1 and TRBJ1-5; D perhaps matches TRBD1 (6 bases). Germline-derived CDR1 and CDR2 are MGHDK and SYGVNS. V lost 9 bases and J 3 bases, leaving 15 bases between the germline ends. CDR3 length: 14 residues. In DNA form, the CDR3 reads TGTGCCAGTTCCGTAGCAGGGGACAATCAGCCCCAGCATTTT. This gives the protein CASSVAGDNQPQHF.